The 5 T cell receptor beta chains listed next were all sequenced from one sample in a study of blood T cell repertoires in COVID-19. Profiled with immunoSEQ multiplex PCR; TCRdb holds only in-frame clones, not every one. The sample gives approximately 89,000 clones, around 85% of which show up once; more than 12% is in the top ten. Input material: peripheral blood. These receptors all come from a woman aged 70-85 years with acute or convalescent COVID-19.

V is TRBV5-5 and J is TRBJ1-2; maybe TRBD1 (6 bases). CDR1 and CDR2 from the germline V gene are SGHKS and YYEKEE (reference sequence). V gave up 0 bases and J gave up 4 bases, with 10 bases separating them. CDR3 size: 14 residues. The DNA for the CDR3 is TGTGCCAGCAGCTTGGATCCAGGGGCCTATGGCTACACCTTC. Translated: CASSLDPGAYGYTF.

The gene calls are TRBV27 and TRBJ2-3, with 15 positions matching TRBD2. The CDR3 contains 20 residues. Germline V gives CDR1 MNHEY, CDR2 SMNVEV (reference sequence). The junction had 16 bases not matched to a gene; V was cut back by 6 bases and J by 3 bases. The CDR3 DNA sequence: TGTGCCAGCAGCTTAAGGGCCACCGGGACTAGCGGGAGGCCTACAGATACGCAGTATTTT. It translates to CASSLRATGTSGRPTDTQYF.

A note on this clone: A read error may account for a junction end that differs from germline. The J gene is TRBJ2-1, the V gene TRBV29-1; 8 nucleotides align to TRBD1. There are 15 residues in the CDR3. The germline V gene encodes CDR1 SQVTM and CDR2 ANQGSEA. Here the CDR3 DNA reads TGCAGCGTAGAAGCAGGGGGCGGGGTTCGCAATGAGCAGTTCTTC. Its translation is CSVEAGGGVRNEQFF.

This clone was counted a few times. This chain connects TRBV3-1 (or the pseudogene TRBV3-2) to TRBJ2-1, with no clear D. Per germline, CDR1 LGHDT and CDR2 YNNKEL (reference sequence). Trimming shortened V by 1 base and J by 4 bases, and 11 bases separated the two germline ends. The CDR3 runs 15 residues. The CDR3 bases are TGTGCCAGCAGCCAAGGGTCGGAGAGGTACAATGAGCAGTTCTTC. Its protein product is CASSQGSERYNEQFF.

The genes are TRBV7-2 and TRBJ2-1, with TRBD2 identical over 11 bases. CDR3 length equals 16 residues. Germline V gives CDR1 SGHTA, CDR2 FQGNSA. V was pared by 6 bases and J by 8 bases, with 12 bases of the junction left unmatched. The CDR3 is CASRDQLAGEGYEQFF. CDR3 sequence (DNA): TGTGCCAGCAGGGACCAACTAGCGGGAGAAGGGTATGAGCAGTTCTTC.